This T cell receptor (beta chain) was identified during a study of a mutant IDH1 vaccine in newly diagnosed glioma. TCRdb keeps only in-frame clones here, not all; method: immunoSEQ multiplex PCR. Among some 60,000 clones listed, 84% were seen once. Notes on this clone: The antigen is not known.

Time point specified: week 11, during vaccination. Doses of 300 ug of mutant IDH1 20-mer peptide were given with topical imiquimod. Germline V gene data show CDR1 as MDHEN and CDR2 as SYDVKM. Trimming removed 8 bases from V and 5 bases from J, with 13 bases in between. The CDR3 covers 13 residues. Sequences were derived from PBMCs, sampled from a glioma patient whose treatment included an IDH1 peptide vaccine. The V gene is TRBV28, the J gene TRBJ1-5; maybe TRBD1 (5 bases). The receptor was derived from a man aged 25-40 years with glioma. The CDR3 DNA sequence: TGTGCCAGCGAGGTAGGGGTGGATCAGCCCCAGCATTTT. Translating gives CASEVGVDQPQHF.